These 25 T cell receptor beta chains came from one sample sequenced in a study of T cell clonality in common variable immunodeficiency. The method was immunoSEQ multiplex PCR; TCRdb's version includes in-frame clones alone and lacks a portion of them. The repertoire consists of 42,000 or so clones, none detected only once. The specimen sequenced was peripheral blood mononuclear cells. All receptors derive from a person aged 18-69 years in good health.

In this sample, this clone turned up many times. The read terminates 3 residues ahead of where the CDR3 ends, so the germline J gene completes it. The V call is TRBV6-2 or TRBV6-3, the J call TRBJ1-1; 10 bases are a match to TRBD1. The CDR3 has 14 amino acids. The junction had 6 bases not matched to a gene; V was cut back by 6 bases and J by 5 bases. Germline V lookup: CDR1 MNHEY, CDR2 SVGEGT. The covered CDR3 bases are TGTGCCAGCAGCACGACAGGGGGCTGGACTGAA. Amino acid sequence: CASSTTGGWTE. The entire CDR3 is CASSTTGGWTEAFF.

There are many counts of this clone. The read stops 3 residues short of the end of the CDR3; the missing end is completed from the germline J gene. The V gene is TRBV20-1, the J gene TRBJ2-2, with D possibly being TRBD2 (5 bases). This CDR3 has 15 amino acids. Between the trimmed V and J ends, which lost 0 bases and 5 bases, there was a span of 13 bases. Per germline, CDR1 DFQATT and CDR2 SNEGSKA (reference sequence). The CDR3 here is CSARDPQTGTGELFF. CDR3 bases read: TGCAGTGCTAGAGATCCCCAGACGGGGACCGGGGAG.

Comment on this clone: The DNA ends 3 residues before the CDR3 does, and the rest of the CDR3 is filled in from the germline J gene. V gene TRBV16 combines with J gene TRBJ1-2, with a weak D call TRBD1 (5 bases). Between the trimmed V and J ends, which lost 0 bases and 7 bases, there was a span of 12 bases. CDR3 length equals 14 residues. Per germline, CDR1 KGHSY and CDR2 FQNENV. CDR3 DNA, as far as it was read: TGTGCCAGCAGCCAATCGCAGACAGCTGGTGGC. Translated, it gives CASSQSQTAGG. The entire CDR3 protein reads CASSQSQTAGGYTF.

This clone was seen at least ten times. Incomplete CDR3 DNA: TGTGCCAGCACCAAACAGGGGGCCAATTCACCC. This gives the protein CASTKQGANSP. The complete CDR3 sequence is CASTKQGANSPLHF. V gene TRBV7-2 combines with J gene TRBJ1-6, with 9 positions matching TRBD1. The CDR3 is cut off 3 residues early in the read; its end comes from the germline J gene. Trimming removed 7 bases from V and 7 bases from J; junction bases left unmatched: 5. Per germline, CDR1 SGHTA and CDR2 FQGNSA. This CDR3 spans 14 amino acids.

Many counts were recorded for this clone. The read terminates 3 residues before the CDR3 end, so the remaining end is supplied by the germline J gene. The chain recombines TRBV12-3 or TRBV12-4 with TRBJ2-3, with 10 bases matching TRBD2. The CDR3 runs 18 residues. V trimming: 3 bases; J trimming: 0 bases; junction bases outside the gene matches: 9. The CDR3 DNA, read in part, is TGTGCCAGCAGTTTTAGCGGGGGGCCTGACCCTAGCACAGATACG. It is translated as CASSFSGGPDPSTDT. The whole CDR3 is CASSFSGGPDPSTDTQYF.

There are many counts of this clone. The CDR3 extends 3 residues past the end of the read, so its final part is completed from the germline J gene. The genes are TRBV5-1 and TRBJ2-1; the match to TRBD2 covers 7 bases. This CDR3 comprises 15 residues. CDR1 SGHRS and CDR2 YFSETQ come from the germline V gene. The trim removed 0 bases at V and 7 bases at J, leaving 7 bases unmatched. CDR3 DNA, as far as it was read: TGCGCCAGCAGCTTGGTGGGGGGAGCGGGGAATGAG. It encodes CASSLVGGAGNE. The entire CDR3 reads CASSLVGGAGNEQFF.

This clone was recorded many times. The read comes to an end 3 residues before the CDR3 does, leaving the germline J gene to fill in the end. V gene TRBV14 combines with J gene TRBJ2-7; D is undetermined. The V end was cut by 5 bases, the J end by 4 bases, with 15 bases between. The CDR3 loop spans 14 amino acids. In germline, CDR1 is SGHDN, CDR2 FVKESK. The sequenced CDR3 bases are TGTGCCAGCAGCTTACAGAATATGGAGTACGAG. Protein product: CASSLQNMEYE. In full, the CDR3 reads CASSLQNMEYEQYF.

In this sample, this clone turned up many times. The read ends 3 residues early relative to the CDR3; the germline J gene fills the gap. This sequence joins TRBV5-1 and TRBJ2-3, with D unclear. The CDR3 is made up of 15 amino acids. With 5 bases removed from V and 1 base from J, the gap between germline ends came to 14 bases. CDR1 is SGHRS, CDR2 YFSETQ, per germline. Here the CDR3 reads CASRDQRSGTDTQYF. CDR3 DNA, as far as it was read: TGCGCCAGCAGGGATCAGCGATCAGGCACAGATACG.

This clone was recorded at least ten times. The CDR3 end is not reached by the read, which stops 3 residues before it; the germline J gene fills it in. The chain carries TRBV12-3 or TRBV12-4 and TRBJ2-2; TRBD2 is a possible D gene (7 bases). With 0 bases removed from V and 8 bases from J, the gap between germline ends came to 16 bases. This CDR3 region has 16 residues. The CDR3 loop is CASSLALGGGQGELFF. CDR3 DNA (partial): TGTGCCAGCAGTTTAGCCCTAGGGGGGGGGCAAGGGGAG.

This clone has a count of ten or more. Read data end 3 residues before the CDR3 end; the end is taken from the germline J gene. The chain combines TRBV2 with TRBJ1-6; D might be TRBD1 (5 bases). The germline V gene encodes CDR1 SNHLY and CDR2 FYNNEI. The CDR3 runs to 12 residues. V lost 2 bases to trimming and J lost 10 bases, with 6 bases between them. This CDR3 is CASSETGSPLHF. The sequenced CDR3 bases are TGTGCCAGCAGTGAAACAGGCTCACCC.

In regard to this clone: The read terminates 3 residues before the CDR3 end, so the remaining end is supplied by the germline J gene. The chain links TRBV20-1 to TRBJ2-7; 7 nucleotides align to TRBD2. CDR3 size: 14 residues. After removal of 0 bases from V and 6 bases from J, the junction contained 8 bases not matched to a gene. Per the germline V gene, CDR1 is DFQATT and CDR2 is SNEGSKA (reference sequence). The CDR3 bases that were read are TGCAGTGCTAGAGATCCCCTAGCGGCGGTCGAG. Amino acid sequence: CSARDPLAAVE. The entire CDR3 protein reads CSARDPLAAVEQYF.

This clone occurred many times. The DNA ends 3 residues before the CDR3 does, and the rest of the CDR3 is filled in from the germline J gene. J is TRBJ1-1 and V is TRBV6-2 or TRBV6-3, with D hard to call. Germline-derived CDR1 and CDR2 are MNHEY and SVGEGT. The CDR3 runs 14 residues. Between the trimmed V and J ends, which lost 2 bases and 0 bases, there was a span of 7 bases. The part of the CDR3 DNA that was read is TGTGCCAGCAGTTACAGGGTTATGAACACTGAA. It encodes CASSYRVMNTE. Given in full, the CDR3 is CASSYRVMNTEAFF.

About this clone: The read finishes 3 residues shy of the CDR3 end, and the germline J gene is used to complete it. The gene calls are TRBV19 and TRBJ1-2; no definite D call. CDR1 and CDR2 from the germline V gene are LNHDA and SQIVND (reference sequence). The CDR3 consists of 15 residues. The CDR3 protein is CASSSSGSSYNDYTF. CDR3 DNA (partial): TGTGCCAGTAGTTCTAGCGGTAGCTCCTACAATGAC.

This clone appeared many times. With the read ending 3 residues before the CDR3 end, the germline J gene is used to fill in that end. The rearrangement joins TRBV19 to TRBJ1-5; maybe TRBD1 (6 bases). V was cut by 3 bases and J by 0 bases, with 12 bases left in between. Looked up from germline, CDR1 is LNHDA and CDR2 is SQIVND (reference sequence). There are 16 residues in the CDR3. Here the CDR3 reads CASSMTGTYSNQPQHF. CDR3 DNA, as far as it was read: TGTGCCAGTAGTATGACAGGAACCTATAGCAATCAGCCC.

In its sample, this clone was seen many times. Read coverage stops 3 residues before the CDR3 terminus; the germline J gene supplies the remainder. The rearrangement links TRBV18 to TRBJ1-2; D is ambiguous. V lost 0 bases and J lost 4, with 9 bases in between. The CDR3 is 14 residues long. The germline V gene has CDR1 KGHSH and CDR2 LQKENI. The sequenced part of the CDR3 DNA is TGTGCCAGCTCACCACCGGCAAGGGCCTATGGC. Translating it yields CASSPPARAYG. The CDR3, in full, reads CASSPPARAYGYTF. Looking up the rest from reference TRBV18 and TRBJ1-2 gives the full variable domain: NAGVMQNPRHLVRRRGQEARLRCSPMKGHSHVYWYRQLPEEGLKFMVYLQKENIIDESGMPKERFSAEFPKEGPSILRIQQVVRGDSAAYFCASSPPARAYGYTFGSGTRLTVV.

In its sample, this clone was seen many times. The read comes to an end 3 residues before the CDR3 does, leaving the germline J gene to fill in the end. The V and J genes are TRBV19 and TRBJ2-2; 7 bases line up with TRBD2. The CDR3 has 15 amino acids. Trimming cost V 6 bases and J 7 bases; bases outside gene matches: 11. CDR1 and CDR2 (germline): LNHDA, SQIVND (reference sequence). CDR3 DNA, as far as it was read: TGTGCCAGTAGCCAGCCCGGGGGGAGGAGCGGGGAG. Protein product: CASSQPGGRSGE. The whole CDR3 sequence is CASSQPGGRSGELFF.

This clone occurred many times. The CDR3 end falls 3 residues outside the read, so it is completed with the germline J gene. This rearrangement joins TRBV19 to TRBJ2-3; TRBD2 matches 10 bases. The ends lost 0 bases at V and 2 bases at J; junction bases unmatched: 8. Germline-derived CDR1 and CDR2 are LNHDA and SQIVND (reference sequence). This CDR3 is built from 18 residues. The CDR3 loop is CASSIEGASGGLTDTQYF. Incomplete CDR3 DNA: TGTGCCAGTAGTATAGAAGGGGCTAGCGGGGGACTCACAGATACG. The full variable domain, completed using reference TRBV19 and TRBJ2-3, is DGGITQSPKYLFRKEGQNVTLSCEQNLNHDAMYWYRQDPGQGLRLIYYSQIVNDFQKGDIAEGYSVSREKKESFPLTVTSAQKNPTAFYLCASSIEGASGGLTDTQYFGPGTRLTVL.

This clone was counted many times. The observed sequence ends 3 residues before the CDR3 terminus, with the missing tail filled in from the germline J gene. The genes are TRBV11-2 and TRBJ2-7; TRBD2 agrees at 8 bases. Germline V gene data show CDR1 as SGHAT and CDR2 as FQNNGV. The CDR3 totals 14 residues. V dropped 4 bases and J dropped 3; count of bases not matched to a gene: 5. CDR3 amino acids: CASSSTGGVYEQYF. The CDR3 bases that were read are TGTGCCAGCAGCTCCACGGGGGGGGTCTACGAG.

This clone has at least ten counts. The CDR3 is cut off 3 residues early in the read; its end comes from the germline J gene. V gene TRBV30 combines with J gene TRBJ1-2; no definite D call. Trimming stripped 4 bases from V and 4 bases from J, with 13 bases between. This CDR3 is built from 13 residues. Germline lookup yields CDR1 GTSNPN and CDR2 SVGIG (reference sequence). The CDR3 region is CAWNVQEGYGYTF. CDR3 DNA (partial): TGTGCCTGGAATGTGCAGGAGGGCTATGGC.

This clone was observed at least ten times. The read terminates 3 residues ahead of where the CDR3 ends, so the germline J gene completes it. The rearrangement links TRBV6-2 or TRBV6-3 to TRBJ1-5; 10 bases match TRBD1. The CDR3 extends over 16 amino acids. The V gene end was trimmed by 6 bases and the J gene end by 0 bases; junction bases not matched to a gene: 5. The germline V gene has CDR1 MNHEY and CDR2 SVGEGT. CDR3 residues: CASRTDRGLSNQPQHF. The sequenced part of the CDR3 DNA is TGTGCCAGCAGGACCGACAGGGGGCTTAGCAATCAGCCC.

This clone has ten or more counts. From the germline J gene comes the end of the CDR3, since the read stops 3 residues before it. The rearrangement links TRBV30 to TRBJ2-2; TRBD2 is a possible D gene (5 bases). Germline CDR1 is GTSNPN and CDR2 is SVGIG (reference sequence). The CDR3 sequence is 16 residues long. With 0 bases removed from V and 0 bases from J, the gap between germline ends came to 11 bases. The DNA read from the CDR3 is TGTGCCTGGAGTGTATACCGGGGTACGAACACCGGGGAG. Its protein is CAWSVYRGTNTGE. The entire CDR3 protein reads CAWSVYRGTNTGELFF.

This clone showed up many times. CDR3 in amino acids: CASSLAGNDQPQHF. The sequenced CDR3 bases are TGTGCCAGCAGCTTGGCAGGGAATGATCAGCCC. The chain combines TRBV5-6 with TRBJ1-5; D possibly corresponds to TRBD1 (5 bases). Coverage ceases 3 residues before the CDR3 finishes, and the germline J gene fills in the end. Trimming shortened V by 0 bases and J by 5 bases, and 9 bases separated the two germline ends. The CDR3 consists of 14 residues. Germline V gives CDR1 SGHDT, CDR2 YYEEEE.

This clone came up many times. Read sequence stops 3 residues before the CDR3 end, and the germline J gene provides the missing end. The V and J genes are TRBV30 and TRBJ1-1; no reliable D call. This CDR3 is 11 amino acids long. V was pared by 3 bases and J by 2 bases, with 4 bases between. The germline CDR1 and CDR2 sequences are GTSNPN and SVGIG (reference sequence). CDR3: CAWSLNTEAFF. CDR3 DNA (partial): TGTGCCTGGAGCCTTAACACTGAA.

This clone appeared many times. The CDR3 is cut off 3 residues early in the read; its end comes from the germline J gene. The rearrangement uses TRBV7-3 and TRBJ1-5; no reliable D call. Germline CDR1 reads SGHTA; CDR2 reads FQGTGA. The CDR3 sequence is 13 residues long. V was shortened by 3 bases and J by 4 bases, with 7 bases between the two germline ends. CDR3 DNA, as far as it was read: TGTGCCAGCAGCTTTCAGATAAATCAGCCC. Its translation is CASSFQINQP. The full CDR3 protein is CASSFQINQPQHF.

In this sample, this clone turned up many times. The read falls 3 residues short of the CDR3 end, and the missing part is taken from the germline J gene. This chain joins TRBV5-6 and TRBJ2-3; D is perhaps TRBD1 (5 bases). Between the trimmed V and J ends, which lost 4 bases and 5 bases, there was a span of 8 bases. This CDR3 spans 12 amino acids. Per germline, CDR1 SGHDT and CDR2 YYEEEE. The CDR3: CASSLDRDTQYF. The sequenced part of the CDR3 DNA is TGTGCCAGCAGCCTTGACAGAGATACG.